This T cell receptor beta chain was identified in a study of tumor-infiltrating lymphocytes in primary liver carcinoma. Study conclusions and caveats: Tumors reached a significantly greater top-250-clone fraction than blood did (p = 0.039). In tumor-adjacent and tumor-blood pairs, overlap was lower than in tumor region pairs.

About this clonotype itself: Its antigen is unidentified. One junction end disagrees with the germline gene, perhaps due to a read error.

Starting material of about 480 ng total RNA yielded TCR beta cDNA via a constant-region primer. Amplification in three nested multiplex PCR rounds with slightly modified ARM-PCR gave rise to TCR beta libraries. A C-beta reverse primer was combined with TRBV1-TRBV30 forward primers in the first two PCR rounds, and each round had ten to eleven cycles. MiXCR was run by TCRdb on the multiplex PCR reads, yielding one entry per CDR3 protein. This table has under 200,000 distinct CDR3 sequences, around four fifths appearing once. The CDR3 extends over 13 amino acids. The germline V gene has CDR1 SQVTM and CDR2 ANQGSEA. Extraction of RNA together with DNA used 20-30 mg of unsorted bulk tissue.

The source of this sequence is a man in his forties or fifties with primary liver carcinoma and hepatitis B virus infection. Sequencing was carried out using tumor tissue from primary liver carcinoma. This chain connects TRBV29-1 to TRBJ2-5; possible D gene TRBD1, 5 bases. CDR3 DNA sequence: TGCAGCGTCCTGACAGCGTACCATGAGACCCAGTATTTC. Translating it yields CSVLTAYHETQYF.